This TCR beta chain was obtained from a study of cytomegalovirus exposure and HLA in healthy donors. PCR amplification relied on 60 Vbeta primers (plus 13 Jbeta primers). TCRdb's table, derived via immunoSEQ multiplex PCR, lists solely in-frame clones and lacks some. The table records around 150,000 clones, approximately 78% of them present only once. The material sequenced was PBMCs. The receptor comes from a girl aged 2 to 10 in good health and CMV-seropositive.

The CDR3 is CASSSRLAGVPDTQYF. CDR3 nucleotide sequence: TGTGCCAGCAGCTCAAGGCTAGCGGGAGTGCCAGATACGCAGTATTTT. V is TRBV5-4 and J is TRBJ2-3; 10 bases are a match to TRBD2. Germline assignment: CDR1 SGHNT and CDR2 YYREEE (reference sequence). CDR3 length: 16 amino acids. Trimming took 3 bases from V and 4 from J; bases not matched to a gene: 8.